The clone carrying this T cell receptor (beta chain) was detected many times. This CDR3 comprises 15 residues. Germline CDR1 SGHRS, CDR2 YFSETQ. Trimming at V came to 3 bases and at J to 6 bases, leaving 10 bases not matched to a gene. The sample comes from a study of spatial heterogeneity in lung cancer. TCRdb processed the 5' RACE reads anew with MiXCR; each CDR3 protein has one entry. The sample carries 3,800 or so distinct CDR3 sequences, roughly 2.9% recorded once. As for time point: sample taken at primary tumor resection. This receptor was taken from a female donor with early-stage non-small cell lung cancer. The chain links TRBV5-1 to TRBJ2-3; 7 bases map to TRBD2. The sequencing here drew on normal lung tissue next to the tumor, taken at surgery. The CDR3 bases are TGCGCCAGCAGCTCGGAAGGACTAGACTTGGATACGCAGTATTTT. This codes for CASSSEGLDLDTQYF.